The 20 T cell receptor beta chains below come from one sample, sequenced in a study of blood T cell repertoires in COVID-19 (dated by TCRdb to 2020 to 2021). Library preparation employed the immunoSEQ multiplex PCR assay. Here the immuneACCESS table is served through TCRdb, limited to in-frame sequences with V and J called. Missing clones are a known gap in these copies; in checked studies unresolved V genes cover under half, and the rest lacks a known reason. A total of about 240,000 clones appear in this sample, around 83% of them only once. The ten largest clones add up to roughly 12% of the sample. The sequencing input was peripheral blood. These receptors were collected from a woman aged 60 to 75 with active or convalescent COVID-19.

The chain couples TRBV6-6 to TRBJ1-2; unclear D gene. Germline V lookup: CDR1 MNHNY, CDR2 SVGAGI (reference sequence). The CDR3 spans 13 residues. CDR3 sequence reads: CASKELANYGYTF. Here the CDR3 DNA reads TGTGCGTCAAAAGAGTTAGCTAACTATGGCTACACCTTC.

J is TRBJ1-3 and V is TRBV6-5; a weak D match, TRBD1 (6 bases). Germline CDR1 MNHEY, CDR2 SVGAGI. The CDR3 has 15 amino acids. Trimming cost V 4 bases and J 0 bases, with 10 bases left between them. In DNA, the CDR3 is TGTGCCAGCAGTTTCGGACAGCCCTCTGGAAACACCATATATTTT. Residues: CASSFGQPSGNTIYF.

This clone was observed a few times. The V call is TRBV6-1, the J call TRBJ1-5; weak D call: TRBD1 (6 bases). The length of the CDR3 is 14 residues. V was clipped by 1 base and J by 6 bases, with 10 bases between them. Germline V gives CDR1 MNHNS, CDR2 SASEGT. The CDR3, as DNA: TGTGCCAGCAGTGAAGGGGGGCCTTTTCAGCCCCAGCATTTT. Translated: CASSEGGPFQPQHF.

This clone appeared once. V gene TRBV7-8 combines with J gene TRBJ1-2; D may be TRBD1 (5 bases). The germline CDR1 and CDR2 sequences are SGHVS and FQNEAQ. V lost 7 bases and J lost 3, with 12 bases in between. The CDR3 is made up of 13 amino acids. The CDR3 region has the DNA TGTGCCAGCACTTTGGAGGGGTACTATGGCTACACCTTC. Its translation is CASTLEGYYGYTF. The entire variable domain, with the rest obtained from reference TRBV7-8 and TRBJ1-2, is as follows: GAGVSQSPRYKVAKRGQDVALRCDPISGHVSLFWYQQALGQGPEFLTYFQNEAQLDKSGLPSDRFFAERPEGSVSTLKIQRTQQEDSAVYLCASTLEGYYGYTFGSGTRLTVV.

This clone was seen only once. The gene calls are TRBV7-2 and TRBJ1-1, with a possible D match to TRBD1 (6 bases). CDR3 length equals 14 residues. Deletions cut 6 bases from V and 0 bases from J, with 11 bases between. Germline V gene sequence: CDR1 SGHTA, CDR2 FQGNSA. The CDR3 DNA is TGTGCCAGCAGTTTACAGGGTGTGAACACTGAAGCTTTCTTT. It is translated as CASSLQGVNTEAFF.

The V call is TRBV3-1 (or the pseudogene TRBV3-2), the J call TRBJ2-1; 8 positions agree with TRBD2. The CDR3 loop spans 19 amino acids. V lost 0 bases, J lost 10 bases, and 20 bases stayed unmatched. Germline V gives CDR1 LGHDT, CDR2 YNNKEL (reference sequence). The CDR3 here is CASSQDYVGLAGNQGEQFF. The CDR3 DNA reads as TGTGCCAGCAGCCAAGATTATGTGGGGCTAGCGGGCAACCAAGGGGAGCAGTTCTTC.

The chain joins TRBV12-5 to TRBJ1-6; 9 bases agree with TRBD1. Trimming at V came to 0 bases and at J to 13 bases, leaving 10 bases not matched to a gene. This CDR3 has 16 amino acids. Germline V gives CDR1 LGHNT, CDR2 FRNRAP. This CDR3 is CASGLVLGTGRTPLHF. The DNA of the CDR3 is TGTGCTAGTGGTTTGGTACTGGGGACAGGGCGTACGCCCCTCCACTTT.

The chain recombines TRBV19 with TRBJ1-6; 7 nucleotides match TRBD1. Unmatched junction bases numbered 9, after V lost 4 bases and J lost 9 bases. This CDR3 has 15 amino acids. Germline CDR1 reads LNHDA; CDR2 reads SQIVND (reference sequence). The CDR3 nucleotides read TGTGCCAGTAGTACGTCGACAGGGTCGAGTTCACCCCTCCACTTT. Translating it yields CASSTSTGSSSPLHF.

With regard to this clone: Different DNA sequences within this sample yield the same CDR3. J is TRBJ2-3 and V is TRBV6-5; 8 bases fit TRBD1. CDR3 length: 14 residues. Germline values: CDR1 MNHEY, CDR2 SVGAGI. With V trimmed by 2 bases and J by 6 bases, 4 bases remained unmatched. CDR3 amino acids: CASSYLQGADTQYF. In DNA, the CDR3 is TGTGCCAGCAGTTACCTCCAGGGGGCGGATACGCAGTATTTT.

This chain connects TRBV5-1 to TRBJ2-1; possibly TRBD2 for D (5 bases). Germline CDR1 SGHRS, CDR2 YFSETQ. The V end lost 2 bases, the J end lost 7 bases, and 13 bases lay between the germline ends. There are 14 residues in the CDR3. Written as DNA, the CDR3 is TGCGCCAGCAGCTTATCCGGGGAGTGGAATGAGCAGTTCTTC. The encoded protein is CASSLSGEWNEQFF.

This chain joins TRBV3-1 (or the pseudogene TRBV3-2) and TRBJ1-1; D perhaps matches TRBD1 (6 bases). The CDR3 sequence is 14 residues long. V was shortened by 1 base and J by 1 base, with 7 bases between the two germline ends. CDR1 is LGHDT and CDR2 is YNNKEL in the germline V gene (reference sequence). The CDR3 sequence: CASSQVTGNTEAFF. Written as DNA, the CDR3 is TGTGCCAGCAGCCAAGTGACAGGGAACACTGAAGCTTTCTTT.

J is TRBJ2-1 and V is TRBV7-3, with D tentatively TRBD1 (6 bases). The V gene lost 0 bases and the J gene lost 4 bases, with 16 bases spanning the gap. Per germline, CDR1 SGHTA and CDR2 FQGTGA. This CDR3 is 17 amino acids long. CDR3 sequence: CASSLTVSGARYNEQFF. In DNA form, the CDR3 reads TGTGCCAGCAGCTTAACGGTTTCAGGGGCGCGGTACAATGAGCAGTTCTTC. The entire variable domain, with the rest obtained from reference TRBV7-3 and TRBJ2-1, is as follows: GAGVSQTPSNKVTEKGKYVELRCDPISGHTALYWYRQSLGQGPEFLIYFQGTGAADDSGLPNDRFFAVRPEGSVSTLKIQRTERGDSAVYLCASSLTVSGARYNEQFFGPGTRLTVL.

DNA for the CDR3: TGTGCCAGCAGCGTAGACCAGGGAACCTATGGCTACACCTTC. It specifies CASSVDQGTYGYTF. This chain connects TRBV9 to TRBJ1-2; D may be TRBD1 (5 bases). V was trimmed by 0 bases and J by 4 bases, leaving 10 bases between them. The germline CDR1 and CDR2 sequences are SGDLS and YYNGEE. CDR3 length: 14 residues.

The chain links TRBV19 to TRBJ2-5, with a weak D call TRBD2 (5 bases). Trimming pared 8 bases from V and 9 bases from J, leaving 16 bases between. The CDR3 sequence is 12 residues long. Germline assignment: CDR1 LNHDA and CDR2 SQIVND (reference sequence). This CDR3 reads CASGPSLRAQYF. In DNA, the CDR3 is TGTGCCAGTGGACCGTCGTTGAGGGCCCAGTACTTC.

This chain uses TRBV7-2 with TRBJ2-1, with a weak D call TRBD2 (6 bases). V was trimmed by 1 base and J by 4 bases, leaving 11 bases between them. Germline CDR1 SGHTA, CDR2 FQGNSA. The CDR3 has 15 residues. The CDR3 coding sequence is TGTGCCAGCAGCTTAGGGACTATACCTTACAATGAGCAGTTCTTC. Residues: CASSLGTIPYNEQFF.

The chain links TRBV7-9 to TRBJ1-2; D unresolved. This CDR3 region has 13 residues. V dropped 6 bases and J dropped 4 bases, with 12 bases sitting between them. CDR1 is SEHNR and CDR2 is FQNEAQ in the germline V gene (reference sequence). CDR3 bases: TGTGCCAGCAGGGAGATGAGCGTCTATGGCTACACCTTC. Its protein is CASREMSVYGYTF.

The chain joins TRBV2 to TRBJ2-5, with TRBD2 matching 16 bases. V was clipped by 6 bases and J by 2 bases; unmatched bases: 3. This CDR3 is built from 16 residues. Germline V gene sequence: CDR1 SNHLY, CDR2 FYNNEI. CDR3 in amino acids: CASSRGLAGGQETQYF. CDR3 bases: TGTGCCAGCAGCCGGGGACTAGCGGGGGGGCAAGAGACCCAGTACTTC.

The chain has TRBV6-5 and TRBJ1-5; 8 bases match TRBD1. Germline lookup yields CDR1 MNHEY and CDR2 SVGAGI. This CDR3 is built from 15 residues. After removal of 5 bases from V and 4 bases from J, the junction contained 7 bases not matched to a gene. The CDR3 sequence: CASSKQGGRNQPQHF. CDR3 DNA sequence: TGTGCCAGCAGTAAACAGGGGGGGCGGAATCAGCCCCAGCATTTT.

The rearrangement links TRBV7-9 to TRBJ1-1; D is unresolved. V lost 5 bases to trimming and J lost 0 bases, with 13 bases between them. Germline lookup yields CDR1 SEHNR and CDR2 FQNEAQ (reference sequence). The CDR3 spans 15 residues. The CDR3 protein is CASSLRLRLNTEAFF. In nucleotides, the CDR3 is TGTGCCAGCAGCCTGCGTCTCAGGCTGAACACTGAAGCTTTCTTT.

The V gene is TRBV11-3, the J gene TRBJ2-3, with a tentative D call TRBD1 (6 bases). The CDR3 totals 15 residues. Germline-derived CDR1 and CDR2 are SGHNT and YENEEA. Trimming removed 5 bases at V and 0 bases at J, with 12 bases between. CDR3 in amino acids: CASSGRGGSTDTQYF. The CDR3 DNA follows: TGTGCCAGCAGCGGACGAGGGGGTAGCACAGATACGCAGTATTTT.